This T cell receptor (beta chain) was observed in a study of blood T cell repertoires in COVID-19. Looking at the study overall: Whether acute or convalescent, the COVID-19 samples came from the United States, Italy and Spain.

This CDR3 has 18 residues. Between the trimmed V and J ends, which lost 3 bases and 0 bases, there was a span of 21 bases. Per germline, CDR1 SEHNR and CDR2 FQNEAQ (reference sequence). As processed by the authors: Quantification of nucleated cells was approximated via reference gene primer amplification. Only in-frame clones appear in the TCRdb table, and some are missing; sequencing was by immunoSEQ multiplex PCR. The DNA gave D and trimming, while V, J and clone size come from that table. In the table there are 270,000 or so clones, about four fifths of which are singletons. Participants came from 20 to 25 US areas, aged roughly 18 to 95 years.

The TCR was taken from a man aged 50-59 years who had recovered from COVID-19. The chain is built from TRBV7-9 and TRBJ2-7, with TRBD1 as a possible D gene (6 bases). The sample consisted of PBMCs or T cells enriched from blood (not recorded which). The DNA for the CDR3 is TGTGCCAGCAGCTTTTCTGAGGACAGTTTTCCTTCCTCCTACGAGCAGTACTTC. It translates to CASSFSEDSFPSSYEQYF.